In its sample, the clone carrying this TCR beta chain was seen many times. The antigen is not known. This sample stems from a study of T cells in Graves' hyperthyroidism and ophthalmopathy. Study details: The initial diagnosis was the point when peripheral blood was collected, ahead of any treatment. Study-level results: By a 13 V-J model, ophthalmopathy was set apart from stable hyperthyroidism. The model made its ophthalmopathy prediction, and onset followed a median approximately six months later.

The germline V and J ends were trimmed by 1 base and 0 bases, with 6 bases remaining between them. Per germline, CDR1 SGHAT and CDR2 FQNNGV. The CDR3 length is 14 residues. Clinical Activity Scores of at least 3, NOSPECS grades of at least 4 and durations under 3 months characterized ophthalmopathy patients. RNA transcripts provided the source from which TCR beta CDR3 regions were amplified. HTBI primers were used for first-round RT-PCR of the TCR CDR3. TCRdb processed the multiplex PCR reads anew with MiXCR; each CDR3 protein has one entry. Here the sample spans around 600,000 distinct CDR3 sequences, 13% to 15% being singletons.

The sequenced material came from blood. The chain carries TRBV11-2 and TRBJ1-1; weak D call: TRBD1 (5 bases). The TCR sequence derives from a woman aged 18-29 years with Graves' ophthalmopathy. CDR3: CASSLAGLNTEAFF. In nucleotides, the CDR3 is TGTGCCAGCAGCTTAGCAGGGTTGAACACTGAAGCTTTCTTT.